This record concerns one T cell receptor beta chain sequence. Its antigen is not identified. CDR1 and CDR2 (germline): SGHTA, FQGNSA. The length of the CDR3 is 16 residues. V shed 5 bases and J shed 3 bases, with 20 bases lying between them. This sample stems from a study of shared clonotypes between healthy human individuals. Study information: CD8 memory received one plate per donor, CD8 naive two, CD4 memory three and CD4 naive three.

Using immunoSEQ multiplex PCR, the repertoire was profiled, and TCRdb retains in-frame clones only, with some absent. Of about 180,000 clones listed, approximately 92% are singletons. Study-wide points: The study's rarefaction showed incomplete sorted-subset sequencing despite large depth. On the whole, naive subsets had larger estimated richness than memory subsets had.

CD4+ cell separation produced CD45RA+ naive and CD45RA-negative memory subsets. J is TRBJ2-7 and V is TRBV7-2; perhaps TRBD1 as D (5 bases). This receptor was identified in a young woman in good health. Sequencing was performed on naive CD4+ T cells sorted from blood. The subset here: CD45RA+ positively selected. The CDR3 loop is CASSTGSLAGIYEQYF. CDR3 nucleotide sequence: TGTGCCAGCAGCACCGGCTCTCTCGCAGGGATCTACGAGCAGTACTTC.